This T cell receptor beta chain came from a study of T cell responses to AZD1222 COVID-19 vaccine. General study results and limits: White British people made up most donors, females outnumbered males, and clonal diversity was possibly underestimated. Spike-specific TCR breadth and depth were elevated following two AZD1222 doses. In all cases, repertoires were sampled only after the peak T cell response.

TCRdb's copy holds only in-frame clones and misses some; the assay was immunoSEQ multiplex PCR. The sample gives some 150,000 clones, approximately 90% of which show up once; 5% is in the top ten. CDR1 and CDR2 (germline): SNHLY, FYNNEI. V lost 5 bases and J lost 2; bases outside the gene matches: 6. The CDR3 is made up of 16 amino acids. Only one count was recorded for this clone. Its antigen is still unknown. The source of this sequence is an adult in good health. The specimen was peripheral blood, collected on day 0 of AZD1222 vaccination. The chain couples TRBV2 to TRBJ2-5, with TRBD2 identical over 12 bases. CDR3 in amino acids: CASSPPGTSGQETQYF. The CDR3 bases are TGTGCCAGCAGTCCCCCCGGGACTAGCGGGCAAGAGACCCAGTACTTC.